Below are 20 T cell receptor beta chains sequenced from a single sample in a study of blood T cell repertoires in COVID-19. Produced via immunoSEQ multiplex PCR; TCRdb's table is partial and in-frame only. The repertoire holds fewer than 350,000 clones, with around nine tenths as singletons. The specimen was peripheral blood. These receptors originate from a woman aged 55-75 years with COVID-19, enrolled during active disease.

V gene TRBV28 combines with J gene TRBJ2-7; 10 nucleotides line up with TRBD1. Germline trimming cut 7 bases from V and 6 bases from J; bases unmatched to any gene: 12. There are 15 residues in the CDR3. The germline gives CDR1 MDHEN, CDR2 SYDVKM. In nucleotides, the CDR3 is TGTGCCAGCACCCGTTGGGGACAGGGGCGTCTCGAGCAGTACTTC. Translation: CASTRWGQGRLEQYF. The whole variable domain, remainder taken from reference TRBV28 and TRBJ2-7, is DVKVTQSSRYLVKRTGEKVFLECVQDMDHENMFWYRQDPGLGLRLIYFSYDVKMKEKGDIPEGYSVSREKKERFSLILESASTNQTSMYLCASTRWGQGRLEQYFGPGTRLTVT.

The chain uses TRBV5-1 and TRBJ1-4; D unclear. The CDR3 length is 16 residues. V lost 4 bases and J 0 bases, leaving 13 bases between the germline ends. Germline V gene data show CDR1 as SGHRS and CDR2 as YFSETQ. The DNA for the CDR3 is TGCGCCAGCAGCGTCGGCGGCCGGGCAACTAATGAAAAACTGTTTTTT. It translates to CASSVGGRATNEKLFF.

In its sample, this clone was seen a few times. The CDR3 DNA sequence: TGTGCCAGCAGCCAGGGGCGGACTGAAGCTTTCTTT. Protein sequence: CASSQGRTEAFF. V gene TRBV3-1 (or the pseudogene TRBV3-2) combines with J gene TRBJ1-1, with a possible D match to TRBD1 (5 bases). Trimming cost V 3 bases and J 5 bases, with 7 bases left between them. Germline-derived CDR1 and CDR2 are LGHDT and YNNKEL (reference sequence). The CDR3 is 12 residues long.

The V and J genes are TRBV7-3 and TRBJ2-2; TRBD2 agrees at 9 bases. In germline, CDR1 is SGHTA, CDR2 FQGTGA. The length of the CDR3 is 16 residues. J gave up 3 bases and V 0 bases, and 2 bases lay outside the gene matches. CDR3 in DNA: TGTGCCAGCAGCTTAACGAGCGGGGGGCACACCGGGGAGCTGTTTTTT. As protein: CASSLTSGGHTGELFF.

This rearrangement joins TRBV5-1 to TRBJ1-6; D is ambiguous. Between the trimmed V and J ends, which lost 2 bases and 9 bases, there was a span of 15 bases. The CDR3 length is 15 residues. Germline assignment: CDR1 SGHRS and CDR2 YFSETQ. Written as DNA, the CDR3 is TGCGCCAGCAGCTTAGGCCAACGGGATGGTTCACCCCTCCACTTT. Translation gives CASSLGQRDGSPLHF.

The chain carries TRBV5-1 and TRBJ1-4; tentatively, D is TRBD1 (5 bases). The germline V gene has CDR1 SGHRS and CDR2 YFSETQ. The CDR3 has 15 amino acids. V lost 0 bases and J 2 bases, leaving 8 bases between the germline ends. The CDR3 spells CASSLVQGTNEKLFF. The CDR3 nucleotides read TGCGCCAGCAGCTTGGTCCAGGGCACTAATGAAAAACTGTTTTTT.

This chain joins TRBV19 and TRBJ1-2; TRBD1 matches at 9 bases. Germline V gene sequence: CDR1 LNHDA, CDR2 SQIVND (reference sequence). The CDR3 extends over 15 amino acids. With 6 bases clipped from V and 3 bases from J, the junction kept 8 bases outside the gene matches. Here the CDR3 reads CASSPSGTGYYGYTF. In nucleotides, the CDR3 is TGTGCCAGTAGCCCCTCCGGGACAGGGTACTATGGCTACACCTTC.

J is TRBJ1-5 and V is TRBV2; 7 positions agree with TRBD1. The germline CDR1 and CDR2 sequences are SNHLY and FYNNEI. The CDR3 loop spans 16 amino acids. Trimming at V came to 6 bases and at J to 0 bases, leaving 8 bases not matched to a gene. CDR3 in amino acids: CASSLGTVRSNQPQHF. The CDR3 DNA reads TGTGCCAGCAGCCTGGGGACAGTCCGTAGCAATCAGCCCCAGCATTTT.

CDR3 coding DNA: TGTGCCAGCAGCTTAGGGGTTCGTAGCAATCAGCCCCAGTATTTT. Translation: CASSLGVRSNQPQYF. The chain employs TRBV5-8 and TRBJ1-5; D perhaps matches TRBD1 (5 bases). TRBJ2-3 matches the DNA end more closely, so the J call is doubtful. The CDR3 has 15 residues. Germline V gene lookup returns CDR1 SGHTS and CDR2 YDEGEE.

The V call is TRBV3-1 (or the pseudogene TRBV3-2), the J call TRBJ2-1, with 8 bases fitting TRBD2. The CDR3 has 15 residues. The germline V gene has CDR1 LGHDT and CDR2 YNNKEL (reference sequence). V lost 5 bases and J lost 2; bases outside the gene matches: 5. CDR3 sequence: CASSASSGPYNEQFF. CDR3 sequence (DNA): TGTGCCAGCAGCGCTTCTAGCGGGCCCTACAATGAGCAGTTCTTC.

The gene calls are TRBV30 and TRBJ1-2, with D maybe TRBD1 (6 bases). Germline CDR1 reads GTSNPN; CDR2 reads SVGIG (reference sequence). Trimming shortened V by 1 base and J by 4 bases, and 7 bases separated the two germline ends. The CDR3 covers 12 residues. This CDR3 reads CAWSEGVYGYTF. The CDR3 coding sequence is TGTGCCTGGAGTGAGGGGGTCTATGGCTACACCTTC.

The rearrangement links TRBV5-1 to TRBJ1-3, with TRBD1 matching 7 bases. V lost 4 bases, J lost 5 bases, and 6 bases stayed unmatched. Per germline, CDR1 SGHRS and CDR2 YFSETQ. The CDR3 extends over 14 amino acids. Written as DNA, the CDR3 is TGCGCCAGCAGCCCTGAGGGACAGCGAAACACCATATATTTT. Translated: CASSPEGQRNTIYF.

V is TRBV9 and J is TRBJ1-4; D is undetermined. Germline CDR1 SGDLS, CDR2 YYNGEE. V lost 0 bases and J 5 bases, leaving 14 bases between the germline ends. The CDR3 is 16 amino acids. CDR3 protein: CASSVDGGQRNEKLFF. CDR3 DNA: TGTGCCAGCAGCGTAGACGGCGGGCAGCGGAATGAAAAACTGTTTTTT.

This chain's CDR3 is CASSFSPGSGNTIYF. CDR3 nucleotides: TGCGCCAGCAGCTTTAGTCCAGGCTCTGGAAACACCATATATTTT. The V gene is TRBV5-1, the J gene TRBJ1-3; D unresolved. This CDR3 comprises 15 residues. V lost 2 bases and J lost 0, with 9 bases in between. Germline lookup yields CDR1 SGHRS and CDR2 YFSETQ.

The chain is built from TRBV7-8 and TRBJ1-5; 7 bases fit TRBD1. Losses at the gene ends were 5 bases for V and 0 bases for J; bases not matched to a gene: 7. This CDR3 spans 16 amino acids. The germline CDR1 and CDR2 sequences are SGHVS and FQNEAQ. CDR3 loop: CASSPGQSYSNQPQHF. The CDR3 DNA follows: TGTGCCAGCAGCCCGGGACAGTCTTATAGCAATCAGCCCCAGCATTTT.

This rearrangement joins TRBV11-3 to TRBJ1-3, with TRBD1 matching 8 bases. The ends lost 5 bases at V and 3 bases at J; junction bases unmatched: 15. Germline lookup yields CDR1 SGHNT and CDR2 YENEEA. The CDR3 covers 18 residues. CDR3 in amino acids: CASSQRSGPGGLGNTIYF. Written as DNA, the CDR3 is TGTGCCAGCAGCCAACGATCGGGCCCAGGGGGCCTTGGAAACACCATATATTTT.

The chain is built from TRBV7-2 and TRBJ1-2; 7 bases are a match to TRBD1. After removal of 4 bases from V and 4 bases from J, the junction contained 9 bases not matched to a gene. This CDR3 is 15 amino acids long. Germline V CDR1 and CDR2: SGHTA, FQGNSA. The CDR3, as DNA: TGTGCCAGCAGCTCCCGACAGGGAGAGGGCTATGGCTACACCTTC. Encoded protein: CASSSRQGEGYGYTF.

This clone was detected only once. The chain uses TRBV28 and TRBJ1-2; D may be TRBD1 (5 bases). V lost 0 bases, J lost 2 bases, and 7 bases lay in between. CDR1 is MDHEN, CDR2 SYDVKM, per germline. The CDR3 is made up of 14 amino acids. Here the CDR3 DNA reads TGTGCCAGCAGTTTATGGGGGCCGAACTATGGCTACACCTTC. It encodes CASSLWGPNYGYTF.

This sequence joins TRBV29-1 and TRBJ1-2; D is unclear. Trimming took 4 bases from V and 8 from J, leaving 8 bases between them. This CDR3 spans 10 amino acids. Germline V gene data show CDR1 as SQVTM and CDR2 as ANQGSEA. DNA for the CDR3: TGCAGCGTTGCTCCAGGAGGCTACACCTTC. Translation gives CSVAPGGYTF.

The V gene is TRBV20-1, the J gene TRBJ1-1; tentative D call: TRBD1 (6 bases). V was cut by 6 bases and J by 1 base, with 15 bases left in between. CDR1 is DFQATT, CDR2 SNEGSKA, per germline (reference sequence). The CDR3 has 14 residues. CDR3 in amino acids: CSASLRGKNTEAFF. DNA of the CDR3: TGCAGTGCCAGTCTCAGGGGAAAGAACACTGAAGCTTTCTTT.